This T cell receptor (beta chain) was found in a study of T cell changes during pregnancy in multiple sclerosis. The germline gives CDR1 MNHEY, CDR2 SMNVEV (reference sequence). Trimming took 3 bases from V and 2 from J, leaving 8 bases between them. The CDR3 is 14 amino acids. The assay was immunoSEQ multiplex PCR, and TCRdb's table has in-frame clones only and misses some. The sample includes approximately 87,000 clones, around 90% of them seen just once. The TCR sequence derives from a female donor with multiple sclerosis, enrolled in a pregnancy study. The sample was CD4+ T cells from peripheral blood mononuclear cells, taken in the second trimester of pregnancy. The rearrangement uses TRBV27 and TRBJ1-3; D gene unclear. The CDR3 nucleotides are TGTGCCAGCAGTTTTACAGCTACTGGAAACACCATATATTTT. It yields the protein CASSFTATGNTIYF.